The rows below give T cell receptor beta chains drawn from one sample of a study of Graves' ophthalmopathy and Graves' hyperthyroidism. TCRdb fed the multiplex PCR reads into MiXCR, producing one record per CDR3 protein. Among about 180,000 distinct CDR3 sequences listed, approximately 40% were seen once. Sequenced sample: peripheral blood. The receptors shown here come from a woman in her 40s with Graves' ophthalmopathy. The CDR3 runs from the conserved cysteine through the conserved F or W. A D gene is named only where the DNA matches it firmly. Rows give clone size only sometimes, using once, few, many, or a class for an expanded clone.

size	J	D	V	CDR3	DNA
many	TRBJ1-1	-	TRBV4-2	CASSQEAIDTEAFF	TGTGCCAGCAGCCAAGAGGCCATTGACACTGAAGCTTTCTTT
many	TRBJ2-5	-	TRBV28	CASSLRDGLQETQYF	TGTGCCAGCAGTTTAAGGGACGGCCTCCAAGAGACCCAGTACTTC
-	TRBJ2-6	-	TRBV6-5	CASSHASRGANVLTF	TGTGCCAGCAGTCACGCCTCCCGAGGGGCCAACGTCCTGACTTTC
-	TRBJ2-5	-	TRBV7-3	CASSLRDWGTQYF	TGTGCCAGCAGCTTAAGGGATTGGGGGACCCAGTACTTC
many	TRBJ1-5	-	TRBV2	CASSETFGNQPQHF	TGTGCCAGCAGTGAGACATTCGGCAATCAGCCCCAGCATTTT
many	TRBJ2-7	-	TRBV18	CASSPDSAYEQYF	TGTGCCAGCTCACCGGACAGCGCCTACGAGCAGTACTTC
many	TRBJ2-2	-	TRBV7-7	CASSLLGGQPGELFF	TGTGCTAGCAGCCTCCTAGGGGGGCAACCCGGGGAGCTGTTTTTT
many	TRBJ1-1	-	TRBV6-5	CASSYDAPVAFF	TGTGCCAGCAGTTACGATGCGCCAGTGGCTTTCTTT
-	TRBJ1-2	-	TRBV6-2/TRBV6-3	CASRKTLNYGYTF	TGTGCCAGCAGAAAGACACTGAACTATGGCTACACCTTC
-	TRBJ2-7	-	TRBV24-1	CATSDSYYEQYF	TGTGCCACCAGTGATTCTTACTACGAGCAGTACTTC
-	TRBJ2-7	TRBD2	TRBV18	CASSPTAGGQSEQYF	TGTGCCAGCTCACCAACGGCGGGAGGGCAAAGCGAGCAGTACTTC
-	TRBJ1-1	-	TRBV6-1	CASSEVRAVKTEAFF	TGTGCCAGCAGTGAGGTCAGGGCGGTAAAAACTGAAGCTTTCTTT
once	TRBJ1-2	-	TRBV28	CASGREGGYTF	TGTGCCAGCGGTCGGGAGGGTGGCTACACCTTC
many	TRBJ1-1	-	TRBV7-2	CASSLGVRGSTEAFF	TGTGCCAGCAGCTTAGGGGTTCGGGGGTCCACTGAAGCTTTCTTT
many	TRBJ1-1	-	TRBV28	CASSSGAVMMNTEAFF	TGTGCCAGCAGTTCTGGGGCAGTAATGATGAACACTGAAGCTTTCTTT
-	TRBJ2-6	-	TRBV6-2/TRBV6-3	CASSYSGQVAGANVLTF	TGTGCCAGCAGTTACAGTGGGCAGGTTGCAGGGGCCAACGTCCTGACTTTC
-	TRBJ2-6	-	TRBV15	CATSRMRAGANVLTF	TGTGCCACCAGCAGAATGAGGGCTGGGGCCAACGTCCTGACTTTC
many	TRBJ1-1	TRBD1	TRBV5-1	CASSPRTGWNTEAFF	TGCGCCAGCAGCCCTCGGACAGGGTGGAACACTGAAGCTTTCTTT
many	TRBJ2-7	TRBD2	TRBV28	CASSPGLASNEQYF	TGTGCCAGCAGTCCGGGACTAGCATCCAACGAGCAGTACTTC
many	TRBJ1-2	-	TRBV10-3	CAISEEAGRGYTF	TGTGCCATCAGTGAGGAGGCAGGTCGAGGCTACACCTTC
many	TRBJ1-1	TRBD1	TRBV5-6	CASSFGTGNPMNTEAFF	TGTGCCAGCAGCTTCGGGACAGGGAACCCCATGAACACTGAAGCTTTCTTT
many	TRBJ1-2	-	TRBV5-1	CASSLVASDYGYTF	TGCGCCAGCAGCTTGGTGGCAAGCGACTATGGCTACACCTTC
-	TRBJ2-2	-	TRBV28	CASRARGGPHRTGELFF	TGTGCCAGCAGAGCCCGAGGAGGGCCCCATCGAACCGGGGAGCTGTTTTTT
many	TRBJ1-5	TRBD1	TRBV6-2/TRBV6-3	CASSGNRGLNQPQHF	TGTGCCAGCAGTGGCAACAGGGGCTTGAATCAGCCCCAGCATTTT
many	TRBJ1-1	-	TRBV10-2	CASSEQANTEAFF	TGCGCCAGCAGTGAACAGGCGAACACTGAAGCTTTCTTT
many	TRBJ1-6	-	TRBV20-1	CSARQTYNSPLHF	TGCAGTGCTCGACAGACCTATAATTCACCCCTCCACTTT
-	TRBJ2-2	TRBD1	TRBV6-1	CATHRGEDTGELFF	TGTGCCACACACAGGGGGGAGGACACCGGGGAGCTGTTTTTT
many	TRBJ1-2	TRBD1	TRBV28	CASSQGVLSGYTF	TGTGCCAGCAGTCAGGGGGTGCTTTCCGGCTACACCTTC
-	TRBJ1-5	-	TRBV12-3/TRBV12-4	CASSPLGTAWPQHF	TGTGCCAGCAGTCCCTTAGGGACGGCCTGGCCCCAGCATTTT
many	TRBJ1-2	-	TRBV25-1	CASSESGTLPYGYTF	TGTGCCAGCAGTGAATCGGGGACACTTCCCTATGGCTACACCTTC
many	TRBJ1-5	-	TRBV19	CASHTQPRANQPQHF	TGTGCCAGTCACACCCAGCCCAGGGCTAATCAGCCCCAGCATTTT